The clone carrying this T cell receptor (beta chain) has just a few counts. The source of the sample is a study of T cells in Graves' hyperthyroidism and ophthalmopathy. This CDR3 region has 18 residues. The J segment lost 2 bases and the V segment lost 1 base, leaving 11 bases of the junction unmatched. Germline-derived CDR1 and CDR2 are SGHTA and FQGNSA. Reasons for excluding patients were uncontrolled infection, other autoimmune disease, pregnancy or lactation. The TCR beta CDR3 regions underwent amplification using RNA transcripts as the source. An initial round of RT-PCR targeting the TCR CDR3 relied on the HTBI primer set. TCRdb re-analysed the multiplex PCR reads in MiXCR, keeping a single row per CDR3 protein. The data show hundreds of thousands of distinct CDR3 sequences, with 15% to 20% seen just once and over 3.5% held by the top ten.

The clonotype originates from a woman between 25 and 40 years old with Graves' hyperthyroidism. The sample consisted of blood. The gene calls are TRBV7-2 and TRBJ2-7, with 10 nucleotides matching TRBD2. The CDR3 coding sequence is TGTGCCAGCAGCTTAGTTCCCTTTGGAGCGGGAGGGGCCTACGAGCAGTACTTC. Residues: CASSLVPFGAGGAYEQYF.